Presented here are 2 T cell receptor beta chains from one specimen sequenced in a study of blood T cell repertoires in COVID-19. Sequenced by immunoSEQ multiplex PCR; TCRdb stores in-frame clones only, minus some. The sample shows some 200,000 clones, around four fifths of them seen only once. The sequenced material came from PBMCs or T cells enriched from blood (not recorded which). The receptors derive from a man between 35 and 55 years old who had recovered from COVID-19.

This clone has just a few counts. The rearrangement links TRBV5-1 to TRBJ1-1, with D possibly TRBD1 on 5 matching bases. V lost 0 bases, J lost 1 base, and 7 bases lay in between. Per germline, CDR1 SGHRS and CDR2 YFSETQ. This CDR3 comprises 14 residues. The DNA of the CDR3 is TGCGCCAGCAGCTTGGACAGGCCGAACACTGAAGCTTTCTTT. It yields the protein CASSLDRPNTEAFF. Combining the CDR3 with reference TRBV5-1 and TRBJ1-1 gives the whole variable domain KAGVTQTPRYLIKTRGQQVTLSCSPISGHRSVSWYQQTPGQGLQFLFEYFSETQRNKGNFPGRFSGRQFSNSRSEMNVSTLELGDSALYLCASSLDRPNTEAFFGQGTRLTVV.

In this sample, this clone turned up once. This chain joins TRBV4-1 and TRBJ2-1, with 11 positions matching TRBD2. The CDR3 is made up of 17 amino acids. J was trimmed by 7 bases and V by 4 bases; bases with no gene match: 12. Germline V gene lookup returns CDR1 MGHRA and CDR2 YSYEKL. CDR3 coding DNA: TGCGCCAGCAGCCCCCGAATATTAGCGGGAGGGGGGAATGAGCAGTTCTTC. Protein sequence: CASSPRILAGGGNEQFF.